This is a list of T cell receptor beta chains from one sample in a study of beta chain features in type 1 diabetes. Assay used: immunoSEQ multiplex PCR; TCRdb lists only in-frame clones, some missing. The sample consists of 300,000 to 400,000 clones, 9.5% to 11% of them appearing once. The sequenced sample was naive CD4+ T cells from blood. These receptors were collected from a woman aged 30 to 39 in good health. Each CDR3 is given with its conserved first and last residue.

V: TRBV2; CDR3: CASTVTGSYEQYF
V: TRBV7-3; CDR3: CASSGTSGRLSYNEQFF
V: TRBV2; CDR3: CASKGIAGGSEQFF
V: TRBV7-2; CDR3: CASSLDREGTTEAFF
V: TRBV2; CDR3: CASTEALTGQETQYF
V: TRBV19; CDR3: CASSADRATDTQYF
V: TRBV9; CDR3: CASSANLQYTDTQYF
V: TRBV11-2; CDR3: CASSTPTSGRAEQYF
V: TRBV2; CDR3: CASGVGTSGRFLFF
V: TRBV9; CDR3: CASSVGAGRAYNEQFF
V: TRBV30; CDR3: CACKTSGSTDTQYF
V: TRBV7-8; CDR3: CASSLVSAGLLPSPLHF
V: TRBV4-3; CDR3: CASSQVRGAVSTDTQYF
V: TRBV5-1; CDR3: CASSFGTSAGEQFF
V: TRBV7-9; CDR3: CASSYPGVREKLFF
V: TRBV15; CDR3: CATSRGGGNYNEQFF
V: TRBV9; CDR3: CASSATPTGGLGGTQYF
V: TRBV6-5; CDR3: CASSYSRQPNYGYTF
V: TRBV27; CDR3: CASSFSGTSGYEQYF
V: TRBV28; CDR3: CASSLKLAGGSTDTQYF
V: TRBV5-1; CDR3: CASSRQGIIYEQYF
V: TRBV7-2; CDR3: CASSPEFGGRRHNEQFF
V: TRBV19; CDR3: CASSTTSGVDNEQFF
V: TRBV29-1; CDR3: CSVQGTSGVLTYEQYF
V: TRBV6-6; CDR3: CASTEGYQPQHF
V: TRBV19; CDR3: CASSALPTSAFNEQFF
V: TRBV6-5; CDR3: CASSRTSEKYNEQFF
V: TRBV11-1; CDR3: CASSLEGQGSHEQYF
V: TRBV7-9; CDR3: CASSAGQYRTGELFF
V: TRBV5-1; CDR3: CASSFLGQGNTEAFF
V: TRBV7-3; CDR3: CASSSRSGENNEQFF
V: TRBV9; CDR3: CASSPRPTGAAFF